Listed here are 20 T cell receptor beta chains from one sample, sequenced in a study of control samples from healthy donors and cancer patients. Measured with immunoSEQ multiplex PCR; TCRdb has only the in-frame clones, and not every one. The sample has about 74,000 clones; 70% to 90% are singletons. Sequencing was done on a sample of blood. Receptor source: a woman between 50 and 59 years old in good health.

The sample holds a few counts of this clone. The chain is built from TRBV21-1 and TRBJ2-7; the table's D call TRBD1 went unverified against the DNA. TRBV21-1 is tagged as a pseudogene. CDR3 length: 11 residues. CDR3 loop: CASGDRIGQYF. The CDR3 region has the DNA TGTGCCAGCGGTGACAGAATCGGGCAGTACTTC.

This rearrangement joins TRBV2 to TRBJ2-3; TRBD1 matches 7 bases. Germline V gives CDR1 SNHLY, CDR2 FYNNEI. The CDR3 runs to 13 residues. Germline trimming cut 6 bases from V and 0 bases from J; bases unmatched to any gene: 0. CDR3 in DNA: TGTGCCAGCAGGGGACAGAGCACAGATACGCAGTATTTT. Encoded protein: CASRGQSTDTQYF.

The chain links TRBV14 to TRBJ1-3, with TRBD1 as a possible D gene (5 bases). In germline, CDR1 is SGHDN, CDR2 FVKESK. This CDR3 spans 13 amino acids. The V and J ends lost 5 bases and 3 bases respectively, with 8 bases between them. CDR3 coding DNA: TGTGCCAGCAGCGAGGGGAGTGGAAACACCATATATTTT. Amino acid sequence: CASSEGSGNTIYF.

The chain links TRBV5-1 to TRBJ1-2; 7 positions agree with TRBD1. CDR1 and CDR2 from the germline V gene are SGHRS and YFSETQ. Losses at the gene ends were 5 bases for V and 4 bases for J; bases not matched to a gene: 8. The CDR3 has 14 amino acids. The CDR3 bases are TGCGCCAGCAGTCAAGGGACAGACCTCTATGGCTACACCTTC. Its translation is CASSQGTDLYGYTF. Full variable domain (outside the CDR3, taken from reference TRBV5-1 and TRBJ1-2): KAGVTQTPRYLIKTRGQQVTLSCSPISGHRSVSWYQQTPGQGLQFLFEYFSETQRNKGNFPGRFSGRQFSNSRSEMNVSTLELGDSALYLCASSQGTDLYGYTFGSGTRLTVV.

J is TRBJ1-2 and V is TRBV6-5; a possible D gene is TRBD1 (5 bases). Trimming removed 6 bases at V and 5 bases at J, with 10 bases between. Germline assignment: CDR1 MNHEY and CDR2 SVGAGI. The CDR3 length is 12 residues. DNA for the CDR3: TGTGCCAGCAGCCAGGGATTGTATGGCTACACCTTC. Translating gives CASSQGLYGYTF.

The chain uses TRBV28 and TRBJ1-5, with TRBD1 as a possible D gene (5 bases). Germline CDR1 is MDHEN and CDR2 is SYDVKM. The CDR3 covers 13 residues. V gave up 5 bases and J gave up 4 bases, with 9 bases separating them. CDR3 in DNA: TGTGCCAGCAGTCTTACAGGAAATCAGCCCCAGCATTTT. Translation: CASSLTGNQPQHF.

The chain combines TRBV18 with TRBJ2-3, with 9 bases lining up with TRBD2. V shed 3 bases and J 2 bases; nucleotides not matched to a gene: 9. The CDR3 extends over 17 amino acids. CDR1 is KGHSH and CDR2 is LQKENI in the germline V gene. CDR3 nucleotide sequence: TGTGCCAGCTCACCCTACAATAGCGGGAGCTACACAGATACGCAGTATTTT. This sequence encodes CASSPYNSGSYTDTQYF.

The gene calls are TRBV10-3 and TRBJ2-3; D might be TRBD2 (5 bases). Trimming took off 3 bases at V and 5 bases at J, with 9 bases between the two ends. Per germline, CDR1 ENHRY and CDR2 SYGVKD. This CDR3 spans 13 amino acids. This chain's CDR3 is CAISDGEGDTQYF. As DNA, the CDR3 is TGTGCCATCAGTGATGGAGAGGGAGATACGCAGTATTTT.

This clone appeared once. The same CDR3 can be traced to other DNA sequences in this sample. The gene calls are TRBV20-1 and TRBJ1-4; D is perhaps TRBD1 (5 bases). Trimming took 3 bases from V and 0 from J, leaving 8 bases between them. Germline CDR1 reads DFQATT; CDR2 reads SNEGSKA (reference sequence). The CDR3 loop spans 14 amino acids. Here the CDR3 reads CSASTGATNEKLFF. CDR3 coding DNA: TGCAGTGCTAGTACAGGAGCAACTAATGAAAAACTGTTTTTT.

This sequence joins TRBV29-1 and TRBJ1-1; D is unclear. V was shortened by 5 bases and J by 3 bases, with 13 bases between the two germline ends. The CDR3 is 13 amino acids. Germline CDR1 and CDR2: SQVTM and ANQGSEA. The CDR3 here is CSVFDGGDTEAFF. As DNA, the CDR3 is TGCAGCGTTTTCGACGGAGGCGACACTGAAGCTTTCTTT.

The chain links TRBV9 to TRBJ2-3, with 8 bases aligning to TRBD2. Germline V gene data show CDR1 as SGDLS and CDR2 as YYNGEE. V dropped 5 bases and J dropped 8; count of bases not matched to a gene: 7. The CDR3 is 13 residues long. The CDR3 region is CASSHGGAGTQYF. In nucleotides, the CDR3 is TGTGCCAGCAGTCACGGGGGGGCGGGTACGCAGTATTTT.

The chain is built from TRBV13 and TRBJ2-5; no clear D gene. The CDR3 spans 13 residues. Trimming left V 4 bases short and J 4 bases short, with 10 bases between. Looked up from germline, CDR1 is PRHDT and CDR2 is FYEKMQ (reference sequence). CDR3 amino acids: CASSSKGLETQYF. Written as DNA, the CDR3 is TGTGCCAGCAGCTCCAAGGGTCTAGAGACCCAGTACTTC.

Only one count was recorded for this clone. The rearrangement joins TRBV4-1 to TRBJ2-7; D assignment may be TRBD1 or TRBD2 (6 bases each). The CDR3 consists of 18 residues. Deletions cut 6 bases from V and 2 bases from J, with 26 bases between. Germline CDR1 reads MGHRA; CDR2 reads YSYEKL. The CDR3 nucleotides are TGCGCCAGCAGTCGACAAATATTAGGGGGACTGAGTCCCTACGAGCAGTACTTC. This encodes CASSRQILGGLSPYEQYF.

The gene calls are TRBV7-9 and TRBJ2-3, with D possibly TRBD2 on 6 matching bases. Germline V gives CDR1 SEHNR, CDR2 FQNEAQ (reference sequence). This CDR3 is 15 amino acids long. V lost 4 bases and J 2 bases, leaving 13 bases between the germline ends. The CDR3: CASSSVRGTTDTQYF. DNA of the CDR3: TGTGCCAGCAGCTCCGTACGGGGGACCACAGATACGCAGTATTTT.

The chain uses TRBV5-4 and TRBJ2-1; the match to TRBD2 covers 12 bases. The germline V gene encodes CDR1 SGHNT and CDR2 YYREEE (reference sequence). The CDR3 is 15 amino acids. With V trimmed by 5 bases and J by 7 bases, 7 bases remained unmatched. CDR3 in amino acids: CASSFLAGGPNEQFF. The DNA for the CDR3 is TGTGCCAGCAGTTTCCTAGCGGGGGGGCCGAATGAGCAGTTCTTC.

About this clone itself: This specimen includes other DNA sequences encoding the same CDR3. This chain links TRBV30 with TRBJ2-2; D could derive from TRBD1 or TRBD2 (5 bases each). CDR1 is GTSNPN and CDR2 is SVGIG in the germline V gene (reference sequence). V lost 0 bases to trimming and J lost 4 bases, with 9 bases between them. The CDR3 runs to 14 residues. The CDR3 DNA reads TGTGCCTGGAGTGTAGGGACGGTCACCGGGGAGCTGTTTTTT. Its translation: CAWSVGTVTGELFF.

This sequence joins TRBV24-1 and TRBJ1-3; D remains unclear. This CDR3 spans 14 amino acids. CDR1 is KGHDR and CDR2 is SFDVKD in the germline V gene. With 3 bases removed from V and 0 bases from J, the gap between germline ends came to 5 bases. The CDR3 DNA follows: TGTGCCACCAGTGATAATCTCTCTGGAAACACCATATATTTT. It specifies CATSDNLSGNTIYF.

J is TRBJ1-6 and V is TRBV2, with TRBD1 identical over 9 bases. V trimming: 8 bases; J trimming: 8 bases; junction bases outside the gene matches: 4. The CDR3 extends over 13 amino acids. Per germline, CDR1 SNHLY and CDR2 FYNNEI. CDR3 protein: CASEGQGYSPLHF. The CDR3 nucleotides are TGTGCCAGCGAGGGACAGGGATATTCACCCCTCCACTTT. The full variable domain, in which reference TRBV2 and TRBJ1-6 provide the parts outside the CDR3, is EPEVTQTPSHQVTQMGQEVILRCVPISNHLYFYWYRQILGQKVEFLVSFYNNEISEKSEIFDDQFSVERPDGSNFTLKIRSTKLEDSAMYFCASEGQGYSPLHFGNGTRLTVT.

The chain recombines TRBV12-3 or TRBV12-4 with TRBJ1-2; D not certain. This CDR3 contains 13 residues. Trimming took off 5 bases at V and 5 bases at J, with 12 bases between the two ends. CDR3 sequence reads: CASSQQIKYGYTF. For the CDR3, the DNA is TGTGCCAGCAGTCAACAGATTAAGTATGGCTACACCTTC.

The V call is TRBV2, the J call TRBJ1-6; D not certain. Germline values: CDR1 SNHLY, CDR2 FYNNEI. Trimming removed 3 bases from V and 0 bases from J, with 9 bases in between. This CDR3 spans 16 amino acids. CDR3 residues: CASSDRMSSYNSPLHF. The DNA of the CDR3 is TGTGCCAGCAGTGACCGAATGAGCTCCTATAATTCACCCCTCCACTTT.